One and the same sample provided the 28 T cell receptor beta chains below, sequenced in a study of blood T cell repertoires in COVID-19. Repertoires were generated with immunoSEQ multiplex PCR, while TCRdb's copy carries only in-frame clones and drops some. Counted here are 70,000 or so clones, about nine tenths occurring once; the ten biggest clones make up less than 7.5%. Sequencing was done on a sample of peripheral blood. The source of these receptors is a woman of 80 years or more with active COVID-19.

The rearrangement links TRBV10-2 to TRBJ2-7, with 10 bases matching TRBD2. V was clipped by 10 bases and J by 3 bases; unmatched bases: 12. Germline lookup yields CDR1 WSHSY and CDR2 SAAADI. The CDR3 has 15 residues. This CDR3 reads CAILLRTSGNYEQYF. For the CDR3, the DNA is TGCGCCATCTTACTCCGGACTAGCGGAAACTACGAGCAGTACTTC.

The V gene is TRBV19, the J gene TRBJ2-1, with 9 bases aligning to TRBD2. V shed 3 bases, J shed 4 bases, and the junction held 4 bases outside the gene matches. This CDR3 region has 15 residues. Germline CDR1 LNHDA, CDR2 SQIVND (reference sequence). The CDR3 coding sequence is TGTGCCAGTAGTATTAATAGCGGGAGTTACAATGAGCAGTTCTTC. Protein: CASSINSGSYNEQFF. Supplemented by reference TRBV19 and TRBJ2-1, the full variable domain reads DGGITQSPKYLFRKEGQNVTLSCEQNLNHDAMYWYRQDPGQGLRLIYYSQIVNDFQKGDIAEGYSVSREKKESFPLTVTSAQKNPTAFYLCASSINSGSYNEQFFGPGTRLTVL.

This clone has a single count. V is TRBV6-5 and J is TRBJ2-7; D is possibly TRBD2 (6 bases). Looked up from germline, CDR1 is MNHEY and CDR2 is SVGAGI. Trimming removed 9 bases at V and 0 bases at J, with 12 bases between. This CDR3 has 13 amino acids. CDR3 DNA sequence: TGTGCCAGTGCGCGGCGGGGCTCCTACGAGCAGTACTTC. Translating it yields CASARRGSYEQYF.

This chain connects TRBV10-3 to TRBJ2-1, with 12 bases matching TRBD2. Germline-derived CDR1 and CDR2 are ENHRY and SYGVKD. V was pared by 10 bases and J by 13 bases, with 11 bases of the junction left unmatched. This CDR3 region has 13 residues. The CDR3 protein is CATLGRTSGIQFF. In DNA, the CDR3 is TGTGCCACGCTTGGTAGGACTAGCGGGATTCAGTTCTTC.

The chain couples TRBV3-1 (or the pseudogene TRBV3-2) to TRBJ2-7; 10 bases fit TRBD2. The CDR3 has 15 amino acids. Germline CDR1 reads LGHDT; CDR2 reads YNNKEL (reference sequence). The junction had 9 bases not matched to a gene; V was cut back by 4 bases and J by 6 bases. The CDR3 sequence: CASSPYRTSGFEQYF. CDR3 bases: TGTGCCAGCAGCCCCTACAGGACTAGCGGTTTCGAGCAGTACTTC.

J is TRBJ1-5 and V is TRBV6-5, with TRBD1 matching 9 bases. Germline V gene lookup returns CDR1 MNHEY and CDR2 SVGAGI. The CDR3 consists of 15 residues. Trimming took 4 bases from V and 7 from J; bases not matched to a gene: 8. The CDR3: CASSSTGGEGQPQHF. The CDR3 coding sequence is TGTGCCAGCAGTTCGACAGGGGGTGAGGGGCAGCCCCAGCATTTT.

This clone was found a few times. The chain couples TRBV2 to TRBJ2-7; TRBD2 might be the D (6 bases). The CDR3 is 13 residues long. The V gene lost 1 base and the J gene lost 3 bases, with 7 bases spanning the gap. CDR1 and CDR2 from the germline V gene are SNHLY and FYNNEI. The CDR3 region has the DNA TGTGCCAGCAGTGAAGTGGGGGGCTACGAGCAGTACTTC. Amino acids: CASSEVGGYEQYF.

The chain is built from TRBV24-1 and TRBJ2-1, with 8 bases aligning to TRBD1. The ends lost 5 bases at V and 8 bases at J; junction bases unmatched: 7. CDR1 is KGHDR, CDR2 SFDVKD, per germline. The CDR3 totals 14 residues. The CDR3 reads CATSGAGGEDEQFF. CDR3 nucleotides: TGTGCCACCAGTGGGGCAGGGGGCGAGGATGAGCAGTTCTTC.

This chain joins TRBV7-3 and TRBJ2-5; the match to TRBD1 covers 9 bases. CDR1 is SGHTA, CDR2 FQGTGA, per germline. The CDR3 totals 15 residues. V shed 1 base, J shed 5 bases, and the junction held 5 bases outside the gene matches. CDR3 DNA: TGTGCCAGCAGCTTAATGGGACAGGGTGGTGAGACCCAGTACTTC. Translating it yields CASSLMGQGGETQYF.

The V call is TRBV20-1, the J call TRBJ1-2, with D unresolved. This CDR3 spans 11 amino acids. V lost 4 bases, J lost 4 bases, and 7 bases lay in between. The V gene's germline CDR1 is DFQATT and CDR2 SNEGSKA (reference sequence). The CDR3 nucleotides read TGCAGTGCTAACCTCGGCTATGGCTACACCTTC. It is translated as CSANLGYGYTF.

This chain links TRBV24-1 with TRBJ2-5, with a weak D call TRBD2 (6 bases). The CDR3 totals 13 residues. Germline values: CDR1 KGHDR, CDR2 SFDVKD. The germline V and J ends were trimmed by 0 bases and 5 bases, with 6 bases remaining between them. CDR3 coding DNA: TGTGCCACCAGTGATTTGGGGAGGGAGACCCAGTACTTC. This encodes CATSDLGRETQYF.

The chain's CDR3 is CAISEFGGGADTQYF. Here the CDR3 DNA reads TGTGCCATCAGTGAGTTTGGCGGCGGCGCAGATACGCAGTATTTT. This chain links TRBV10-3 with TRBJ2-3; D is undetermined. Germline V CDR1 and CDR2: ENHRY, SYGVKD. V dropped 1 base and J dropped 4 bases, with 12 bases sitting between them. The CDR3 runs 15 residues.

The DNA of the CDR3 is TGTGCCAGCAGTTACTCACGGGTCTACAATGAGCAGTTCTTC. It encodes CASSYSRVYNEQFF. This chain joins TRBV6-5 and TRBJ2-1, with D hard to call. The V gene's germline CDR1 is MNHEY and CDR2 SVGAGI. V was clipped by 0 bases and J by 3 bases, with 6 bases between them. This CDR3 spans 14 amino acids.

CDR3 sequence: CASSQGDSSPMNTEAFF. CDR3 DNA: TGTGCCAGCAGTCAGGGGGACAGCTCACCGATGAACACTGAAGCTTTCTTT. The rearrangement joins TRBV25-1 to TRBJ1-1; 7 nucleotides match TRBD1. V dropped 5 bases and J dropped 0; count of bases not matched to a gene: 12. The CDR3 runs 17 residues. CDR1 is MGHDK and CDR2 is SYGVNS in the germline V gene.

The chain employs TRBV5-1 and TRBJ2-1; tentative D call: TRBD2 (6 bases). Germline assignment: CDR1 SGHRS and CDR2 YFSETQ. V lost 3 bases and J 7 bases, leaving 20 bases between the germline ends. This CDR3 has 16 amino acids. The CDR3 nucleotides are TGCGCCAGCAGCTCGGACCTCGGGGGAGACGATAATGAGCAGTTCTTC. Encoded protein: CASSSDLGGDDNEQFF.

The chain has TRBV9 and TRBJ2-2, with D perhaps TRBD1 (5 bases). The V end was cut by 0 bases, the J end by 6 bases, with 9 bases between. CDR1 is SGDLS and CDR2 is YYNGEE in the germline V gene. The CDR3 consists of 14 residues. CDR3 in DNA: TGTGCCAGCAGCGTAGGGGGCGAGGCCGGGGAGCTGTTTTTT. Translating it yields CASSVGGEAGELFF.

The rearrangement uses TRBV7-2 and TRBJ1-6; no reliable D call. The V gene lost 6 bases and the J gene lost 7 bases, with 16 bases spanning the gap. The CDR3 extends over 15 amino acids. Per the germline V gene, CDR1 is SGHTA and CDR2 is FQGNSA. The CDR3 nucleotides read TGTGCCAGCAGGAGGACTGTTATGGCGAATTCACCCCTCCACTTT. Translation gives CASRRTVMANSPLHF.

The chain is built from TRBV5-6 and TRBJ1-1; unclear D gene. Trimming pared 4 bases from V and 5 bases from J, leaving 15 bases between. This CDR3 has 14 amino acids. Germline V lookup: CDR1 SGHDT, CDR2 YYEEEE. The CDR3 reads CASSPVGSGTEAFF. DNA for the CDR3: TGTGCCAGCAGCCCAGTCGGGTCGGGAACTGAAGCTTTCTTT.

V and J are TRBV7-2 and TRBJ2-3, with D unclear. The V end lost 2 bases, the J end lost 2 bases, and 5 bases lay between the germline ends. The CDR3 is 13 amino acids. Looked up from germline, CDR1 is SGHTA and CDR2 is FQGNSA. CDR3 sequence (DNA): TGTGCCAGCAGCTTAAGCTACACAGATACGCAGTATTTT. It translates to CASSLSYTDTQYF.

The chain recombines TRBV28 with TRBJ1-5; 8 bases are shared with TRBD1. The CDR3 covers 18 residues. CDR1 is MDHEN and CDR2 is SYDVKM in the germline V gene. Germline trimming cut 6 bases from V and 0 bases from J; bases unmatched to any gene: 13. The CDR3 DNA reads TGTGCCAGCAGCGGAACTATCGCGGACAGGGTTAGCAATCAGCCCCAGCATTTT. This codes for CASSGTIADRVSNQPQHF. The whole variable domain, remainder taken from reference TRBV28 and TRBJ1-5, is DVKVTQSSRYLVKRTGEKVFLECVQDMDHENMFWYRQDPGLGLRLIYFSYDVKMKEKGDIPEGYSVSREKKERFSLILESASTNQTSMYLCASSGTIADRVSNQPQHFGDGTRLSIL.

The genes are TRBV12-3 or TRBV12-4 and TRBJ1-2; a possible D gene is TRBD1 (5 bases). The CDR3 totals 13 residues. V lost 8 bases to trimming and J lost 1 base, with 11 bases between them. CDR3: CASRKTVNYGYTF. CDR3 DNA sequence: TGTGCCAGCCGAAAGACAGTTAACTATGGCTACACCTTC.

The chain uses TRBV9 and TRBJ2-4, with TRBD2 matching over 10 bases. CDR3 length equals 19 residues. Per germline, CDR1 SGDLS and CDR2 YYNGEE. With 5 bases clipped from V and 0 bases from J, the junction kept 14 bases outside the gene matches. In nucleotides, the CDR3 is TGTGCCAGCAGTGAGAGCGGGAGGGCCGGTGGAGAAGCCAAAAACATTCAGTACTTC. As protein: CASSESGRAGGEAKNIQYF.

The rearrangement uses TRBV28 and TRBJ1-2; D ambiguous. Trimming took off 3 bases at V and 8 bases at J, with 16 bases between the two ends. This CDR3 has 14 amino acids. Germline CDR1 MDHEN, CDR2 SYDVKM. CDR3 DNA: TGTGCCAGCAGTTTGGACCCCCGAGGAGGCGGCTACACCTTC. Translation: CASSLDPRGGGYTF.

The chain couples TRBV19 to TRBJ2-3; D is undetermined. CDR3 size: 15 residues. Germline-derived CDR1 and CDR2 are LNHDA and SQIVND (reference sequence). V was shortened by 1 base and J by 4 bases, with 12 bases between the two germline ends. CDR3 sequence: CASSIAPARADTQYF. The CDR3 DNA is TGTGCCAGTAGTATAGCCCCAGCCCGGGCAGATACGCAGTATTTT.

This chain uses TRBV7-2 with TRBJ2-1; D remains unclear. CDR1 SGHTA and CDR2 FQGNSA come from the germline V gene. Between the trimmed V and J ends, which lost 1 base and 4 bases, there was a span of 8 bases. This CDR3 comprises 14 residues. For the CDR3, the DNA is TGTGCCAGCAGCTTAGAACGCCGGTACAATGAGCAGTTCTTC. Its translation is CASSLERRYNEQFF.

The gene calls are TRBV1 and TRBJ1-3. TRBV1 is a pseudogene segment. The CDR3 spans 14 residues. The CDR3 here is CTSSGRDLQPELYF. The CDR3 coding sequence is TGCACCAGCAGCGGGAGAGATCTGCAACCAGAACTATATTTT.

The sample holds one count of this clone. The CDR3 sequence: CASSSPRGFSYEQYF. The CDR3 coding sequence is TGTGCCAGCAGTTCCCCTAGGGGGTTCTCCTACGAGCAGTACTTC. The chain uses TRBV27 and TRBJ2-7, with D perhaps matching TRBD1 (6 bases). Deletions cut 4 bases from V and 0 bases from J, with 13 bases between. Germline V gene data show CDR1 as MNHEY and CDR2 as SMNVEV (reference sequence). The CDR3 covers 15 residues.

This CDR3 reads CASSLTGTSSYNEQFF. The CDR3 DNA is TGTGCCAGCTCACTGACCGGGACTAGCTCCTACAATGAGCAGTTCTTC. V is TRBV18 and J is TRBJ2-1; 8 nucleotides match TRBD2. Germline V gene data show CDR1 as KGHSH and CDR2 as LQKENI. V dropped 4 bases and J dropped 0; count of bases not matched to a gene: 5. The CDR3 runs 16 residues.